This T cell receptor (beta chain) was recovered during a study of blood T cell repertoires in COVID-19 (dated by TCRdb to the early 2020s). Regarding the study in general: Samples from collaborators originated in the United States, Italy and Spain and spanned both the acute and convalescent phases of COVID-19. The material from the prospective study consisted of cDNA or gDNA derived from T cells, B-cell-depleted T cells, or PBMCs. The dataset comprised deeply sampled blood TCRbeta repertoires from subjects exposed to, actively infected with, or recovered from COVID-19. A freely available public database, intended as a resource for researchers studying the immune response to SARS-CoV-2, is where the repertoires were released. The samples were drawn from the first 160 participants of the ongoing ImmuneRACE study and from 1,200 or so subjects provided by 6 global collaborators. Nearly every sample came with metadata listing a de-identified subject ID, COVID-19 status, age in years and sex. Where available, HLA class I and class II types were obtained from metadata supplied by the sample provider rather than from assay-based typing. General conclusions and limits of the study: Clinical and demographic metadata were provided uncurated, with the amount varying by source and participant.

Of note for this clone: Which antigen it targets is not known. No per-base quality is available; no much larger clone lies one base away.

CDR1 and CDR2 were assigned from the germline V gene as LGHNA and YNFKEQ. From V the trimming removes 5 bases and from J it removes 6 bases, while the gene matches leave 7 bases of the junction unaccounted for. From the cysteine through the phenylalanine, the CDR3 covers 14 amino acids. Just CDR3 DNA is preserved here, 42 bases in frame from base 1. TCRbeta CDR3 regions were amplified from genomic DNA using the immunoSEQ Assay, a bias-controlled multiplex PCR. As for the authors' bioinformatics: Nucleated cell counts per sample were estimated from amplification of reference gene primers within the assay. To quantify the absolute abundance of each unique TCRbeta CDR3 rearrangement, sequence reads were collapsed and filtered. For each sample, productive Simpson clonality was calculated by taking the square root of Simpson's diversity index across productive rearrangements. TCRdb's version of the immuneACCESS table is confined to in-frame rearrangements and falls short of the full clone set. An unresolved V gene accounts for under half of the shortfall where checked; the remainder is of unknown origin. V, J and clone size are taken as reported in that table, and D and trimming were inferred from the DNA itself. This sample lists just over 300,000 clones; 65% to 90% were detected once. The ten largest make up around 4% of the sample.

In the prospective study, participants were about 18 to 100 years old, resided in approximately 25 geographic areas of the United States, and were enrolled through a virtual design. Cohort assignment in the prospective study relied on participant-reported clinical history from a screening survey and a study questionnaire. For ImmuneRACE Cohort 3, a participant was defined as recovered based on two consecutive negative NP/OP PCR tests, clearance by a healthcare professional, or resolution of symptoms. In the prospective study, mobile phlebotomists collected whole blood, serum and a nasopharyngeal or oropharyngeal swab from each participant. Prospective study participants could optionally give additional blood draws and questionnaires over an approximately 2-month period. Prospective study blood samples were shipped either frozen or at room temperature before DNA extraction.

The rearranged chain carries TRBV4-2 and TRBJ2-3; 8 bases in between match TRBD2. The TCR comes from a man in his thirties or forties who had recovered from COVID-19. Sequenced sample: PBMCs or T cells enriched from blood (not recorded which). The CDR3 corresponds to CASSTREGADTQYF. The nucleotide sequence reads as follows: TGTGCCAGCAGCACCCGGGAGGGCGCGGATACGCAGTATTTT.